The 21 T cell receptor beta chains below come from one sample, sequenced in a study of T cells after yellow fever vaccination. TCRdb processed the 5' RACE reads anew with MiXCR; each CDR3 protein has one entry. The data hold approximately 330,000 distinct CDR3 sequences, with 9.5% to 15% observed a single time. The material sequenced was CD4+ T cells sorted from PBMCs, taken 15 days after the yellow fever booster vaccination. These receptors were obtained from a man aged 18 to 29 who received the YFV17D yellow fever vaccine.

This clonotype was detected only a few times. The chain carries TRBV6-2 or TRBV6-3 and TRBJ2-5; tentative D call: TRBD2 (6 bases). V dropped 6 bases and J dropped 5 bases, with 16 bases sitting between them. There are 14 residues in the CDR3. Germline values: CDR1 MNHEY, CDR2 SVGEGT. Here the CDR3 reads CASRRGTFYETQYF. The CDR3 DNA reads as TGTGCCAGCAGACGCGGGACTTTTTACGAGACCCAGTACTTC.

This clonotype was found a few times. CDR3 sequence (DNA): TGTGCCAGCAGCGCCAATCAGGGTTGGGAGACCCAGTACTTC. It is translated as CASSANQGWETQYF. V and J are TRBV9 and TRBJ2-5; D may be TRBD1 (5 bases). The CDR3 spans 14 residues. The V gene lost 3 bases and the J gene lost 5 bases, with 14 bases spanning the gap. Germline-derived CDR1 and CDR2 are SGDLS and YYNGEE.

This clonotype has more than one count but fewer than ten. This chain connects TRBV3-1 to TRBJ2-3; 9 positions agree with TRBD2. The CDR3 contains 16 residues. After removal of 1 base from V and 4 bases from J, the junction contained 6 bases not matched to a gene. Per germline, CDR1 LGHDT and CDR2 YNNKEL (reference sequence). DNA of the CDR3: TGTGCCAGCAGCCAAGCTCAAGCGGGGGGCCCAGATACGCAGTATTTT. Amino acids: CASSQAQAGGPDTQYF.

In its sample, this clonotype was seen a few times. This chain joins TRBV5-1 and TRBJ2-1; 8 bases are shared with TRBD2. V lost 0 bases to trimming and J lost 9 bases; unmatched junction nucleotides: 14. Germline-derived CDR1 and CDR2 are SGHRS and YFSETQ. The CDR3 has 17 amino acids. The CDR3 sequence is CASSLGLAGPNDGEQFF. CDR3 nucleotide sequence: TGCGCCAGCAGCTTGGGTCTAGCGGGTCCAAATGACGGTGAGCAGTTCTTC.

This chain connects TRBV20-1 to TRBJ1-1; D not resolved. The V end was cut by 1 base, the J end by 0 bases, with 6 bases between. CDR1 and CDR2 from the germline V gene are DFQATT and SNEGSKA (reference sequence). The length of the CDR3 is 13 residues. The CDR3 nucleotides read TGCAGTGCTAGAGGGTGGGTGAACACTGAAGCTTTCTTT. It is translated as CSARGWVNTEAFF.

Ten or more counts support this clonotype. Here the CDR3 DNA reads TGTGCCAGCAGCGCACGGGACAGGCCTAATGAAAAACTGTTTTTT. It is translated as CASSARDRPNEKLFF. The V gene is TRBV7-2, the J gene TRBJ1-4, with 8 bases that match TRBD1. J lost 3 bases, V lost 5 bases, and 5 bases had no gene match. Germline V gene data show CDR1 as SGHTA and CDR2 as FQGNSA. This CDR3 comprises 15 residues.

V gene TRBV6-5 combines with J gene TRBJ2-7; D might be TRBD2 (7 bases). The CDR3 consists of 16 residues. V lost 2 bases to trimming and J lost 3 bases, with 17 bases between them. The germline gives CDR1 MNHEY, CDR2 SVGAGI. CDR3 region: CASSYLGGTPLYEQYF. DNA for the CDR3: TGTGCCAGCAGTTACCTCGGGGGGACACCCCTCTACGAGCAGTACTTC.

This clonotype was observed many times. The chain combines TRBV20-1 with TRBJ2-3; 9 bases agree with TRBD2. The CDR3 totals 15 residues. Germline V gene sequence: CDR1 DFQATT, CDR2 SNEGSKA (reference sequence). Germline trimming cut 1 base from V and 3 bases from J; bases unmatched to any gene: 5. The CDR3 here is CSARVGSGGTDTQYF. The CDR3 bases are TGCAGTGCTAGAGTTGGTAGCGGGGGAACAGATACGCAGTATTTT.

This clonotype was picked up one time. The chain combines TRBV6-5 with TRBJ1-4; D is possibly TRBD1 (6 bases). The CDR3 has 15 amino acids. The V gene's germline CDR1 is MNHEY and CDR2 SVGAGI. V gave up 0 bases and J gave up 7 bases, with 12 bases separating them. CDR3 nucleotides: TGTGCCAGCAGTTACTCGGAAGGGGGAGGTGAAAAACTGTTTTTT. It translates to CASSYSEGGGEKLFF.

CDR3 bases: TGTGCCAGCACCTCAGGGACGACCGGGGAGCTGTTTTTT. It yields the protein CASTSGTTGELFF. The chain links TRBV6-4 to TRBJ2-2; the D call may be TRBD1 or TRBD2 (5 bases each). The CDR3 has 13 amino acids. Germline V gene data show CDR1 as MRHNA and CDR2 as SNTAGT. V was cut by 7 bases and J by 5 bases, with 11 bases left in between.

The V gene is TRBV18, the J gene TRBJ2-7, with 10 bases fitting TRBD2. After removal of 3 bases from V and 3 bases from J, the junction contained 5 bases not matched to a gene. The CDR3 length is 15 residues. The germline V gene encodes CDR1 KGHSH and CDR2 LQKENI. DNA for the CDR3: TGTGCCAGCTCACCGCCTAGCGGGGGCAACTACGAGCAGTACTTC. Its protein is CASSPPSGGNYEQYF. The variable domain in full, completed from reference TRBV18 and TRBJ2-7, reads NAGVMQNPRHLVRRRGQEARLRCSPMKGHSHVYWYRQLPEEGLKFMVYLQKENIIDESGMPKERFSAEFPKEGPSILRIQQVVRGDSAAYFCASSPPSGGNYEQYFGPGTRLTVT.

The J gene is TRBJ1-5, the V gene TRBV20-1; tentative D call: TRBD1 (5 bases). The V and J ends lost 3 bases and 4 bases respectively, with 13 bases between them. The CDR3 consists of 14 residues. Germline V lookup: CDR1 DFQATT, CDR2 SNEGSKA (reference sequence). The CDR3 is CSASSRAGNQPQHF. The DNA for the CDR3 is TGCAGTGCTAGTTCGAGGGCAGGGAATCAGCCCCAGCATTTT.

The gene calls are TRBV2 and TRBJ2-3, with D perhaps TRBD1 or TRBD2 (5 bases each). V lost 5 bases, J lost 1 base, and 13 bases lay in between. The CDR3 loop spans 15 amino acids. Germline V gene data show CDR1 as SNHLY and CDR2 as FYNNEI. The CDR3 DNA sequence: TGTGCCAGCAGTAGGGCCGGGACGGGCACAGATACGCAGTATTTT. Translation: CASSRAGTGTDTQYF.

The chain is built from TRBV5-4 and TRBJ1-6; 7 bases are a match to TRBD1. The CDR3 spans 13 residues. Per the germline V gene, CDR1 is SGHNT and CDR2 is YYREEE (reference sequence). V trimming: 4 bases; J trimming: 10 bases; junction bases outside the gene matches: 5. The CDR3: CASSEGAGSPLHF. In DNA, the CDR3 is TGTGCCAGCAGCGAGGGGGCCGGGTCACCCCTCCACTTT.

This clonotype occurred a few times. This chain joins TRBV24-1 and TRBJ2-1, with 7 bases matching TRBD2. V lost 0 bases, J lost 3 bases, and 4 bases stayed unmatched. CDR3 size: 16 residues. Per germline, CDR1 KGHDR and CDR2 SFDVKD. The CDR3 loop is CATSDLVSSGYNEQFF. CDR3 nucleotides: TGTGCCACCAGTGATTTGGTGTCTAGCGGCTACAATGAGCAGTTCTTC.

The CDR3 bases are TGTGCCAGCAGTCCGGGACAGGGGAGATCACCCCTCCACTTT. This encodes CASSPGQGRSPLHF. This chain links TRBV7-9 with TRBJ1-6, with 10 bases fitting TRBD1. V was pared by 6 bases and J by 10 bases, with 6 bases of the junction left unmatched. The germline CDR1 and CDR2 sequences are SEHNR and FQNEAQ (reference sequence). This CDR3 comprises 14 residues.

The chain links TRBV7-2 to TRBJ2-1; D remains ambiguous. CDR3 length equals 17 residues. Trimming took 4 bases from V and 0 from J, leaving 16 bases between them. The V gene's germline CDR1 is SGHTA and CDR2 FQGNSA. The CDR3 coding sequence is TGTGCCAGCAGCTACCGTATAACAGTCAGCTCCTACAATGAGCAGTTCTTC. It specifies CASSYRITVSSYNEQFF.

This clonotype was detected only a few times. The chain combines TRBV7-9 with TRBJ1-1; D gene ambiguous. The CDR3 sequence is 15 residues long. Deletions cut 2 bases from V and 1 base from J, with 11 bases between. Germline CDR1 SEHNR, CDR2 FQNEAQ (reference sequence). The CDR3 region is CASSLWRSGNTEAFF. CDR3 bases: TGTGCCAGCAGCTTATGGCGTTCGGGGAACACTGAAGCTTTCTTT.

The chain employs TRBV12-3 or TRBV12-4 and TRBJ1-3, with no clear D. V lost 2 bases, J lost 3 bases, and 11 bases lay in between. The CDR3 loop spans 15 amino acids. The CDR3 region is CASSLSAGIGNTIYF. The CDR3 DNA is TGTGCCAGCAGTTTATCCGCTGGAATTGGAAACACCATATATTTT.

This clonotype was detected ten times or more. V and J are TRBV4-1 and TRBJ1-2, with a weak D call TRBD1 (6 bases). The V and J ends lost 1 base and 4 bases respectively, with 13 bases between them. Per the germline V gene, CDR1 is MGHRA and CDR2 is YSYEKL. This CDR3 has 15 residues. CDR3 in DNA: TGCGCCAGCAGCCAAGCTGGGGGGCTCTCCTATGGCTACACCTTC. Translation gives CASSQAGGLSYGYTF.

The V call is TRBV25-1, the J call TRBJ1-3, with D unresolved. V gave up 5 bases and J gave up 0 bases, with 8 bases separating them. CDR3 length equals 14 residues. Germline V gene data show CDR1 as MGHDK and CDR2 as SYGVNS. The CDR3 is CASSFGPSGNTIYF. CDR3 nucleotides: TGTGCCAGCAGTTTTGGTCCCTCTGGAAACACCATATATTTT.